Described below is a single T cell receptor (beta chain) sequence and its context. Its antigen is still unknown. The input lacks base qualities; no much larger clone sits a single base away. In the paper's terms, the time point label means: cycle 4 day 1 (C4D1), after 6 weeks of nivolumab. All trial patients had relapsed after autologous stem cell transplantation, with cohorts A, B and C differing in prior brentuximab vedotin exposure. The trial cohort was composed of about 58 patients with relapsed/refractory classical Hodgkin lymphoma, for whom complete response, partial response or progressive disease was recorded as best overall response. Single-agent nivolumab was administered to trial patients in the multi-cohort phase II CheckMate 205 trial. An independent review committee assessed best overall response by applying the 2007 International Working Group response criteria. Trial PBMCs were collected just before the start of nivolumab (C1D1) and during therapy at cycle 2 day 1 and cycle 4 day 1. Peripheral blood was collected in 8 mL Vacutainer Cell Preparation Tubes, from which PBMCs were isolated by centrifugation and then cryopreserved.

The data originate from a study of PD-1 blockade in classical Hodgkin lymphoma (dated by TCRdb to 2019 to 2021). Notes on the research overall: Nivolumab dosing was 3 mg/kg intravenously every 2 weeks, continuing until either disease progression or unacceptable toxicity. A peripheral blood immune signature of response to PD-1 blockade in classical Hodgkin lymphoma was defined using TCR beta sequencing and CyTOF. Summary of the overall study and its limitations: Lower diversity was observed in patients in whom nivolumab was started less than 1 year after ASCT, and these patients were excluded from later analyses so that confounding by immune reconstitution would be avoided. Only a single clinical trial cohort was studied, and what caused the repertoire differences, possibly disease activity or prior therapy, remained undefined. By C4D1, a significant rise was seen in CD4+ TCR diversity but not in CD8+ TCR diversity (p=0.0027 vs p=0.16), and the rise was most apparent among complete responders (p=0.02). Baseline TCR diversity was reported as lower in newly diagnosed patients than in healthy donors, and lower still in relapsed/refractory patients. Among trial patients, those achieving complete response had baseline diversity similar to that of newly diagnosed patients, while diversity was significantly lower in partial responders and progressors.

Genomic DNA was isolated using the Qiagen DNeasy kit from unsorted PBMCs as well as from negatively selected CD4+ and CD8+ fractions. TCR beta CDR3 regions were subjected to amplification by immunoSEQ multiplex PCR with primers that anneal to V and J segments. A synthetic immune receptor repertoire was used to minimize amplification bias, and any remaining bias was removed computationally after sequencing. Per the authors' processing: Repertoire diversity was quantified as the Shannon entropy index using custom Python scripts. Unsorted, CD4+ and CD8+ repertoires were examined separately, except in combined analyses, for which CD4+ and CD8+ sequences were merged in silico. A clone counted as expanded when the clone's frequency after treatment rose at least 2-fold relative to C1D1, and clones undetected at baseline were given a pseudocount of 0.5. Clones with 0 or 1 copy at C1D1 were defined as singleton clones, while clones with 2 or more copies were defined as non-singleton clones. Clones expanded in unsorted samples were assigned a CD4+, CD8+ or unknown annotation through matching of protein sequences in sorted samples from the same patient. Wilcoxon tests were applied to paired samples to test diversity changes from C1D1 to C4D1. Entries here come from immuneACCESS through TCRdb and include only in-frame sequences with V and J called. Some clones fail to appear in such tables; in the studies checked, an unresolved V gene covers under half of the shortfall, and the cause of the remainder is unknown. The V and J calls and clone size are taken from that table; D and trimming were inferred from the DNA. In this sample the table shows over 50,000 clones, nearly 90% of which occur a single time. Approximately 8.4% of the sample comes from the top ten.

The sequence was obtained from a human donor with classical Hodgkin lymphoma. This sample comprised peripheral blood mononuclear cells (PBMCs), obtained before the fourth cycle of nivolumab.

At the DNA level, the sequence is TGCGCCAGCAGCTCCGGAGACAATCAGCCCCAGCATTTT. The resulting protein is CASSSGDNQPQHF. The chain is made from TRBV5-1 and TRBJ1-5; a confident D gene designation cannot be given. Counted from cysteine to phenylalanine, this CDR3 has 13 amino acids. CDR3 DNA is the only sequence kept; it has 39 bases, read in frame from the first base. V loses 3 bases of germline sequence and J loses 3 bases, and the interval between the two ends is 7 bases. In the germline V gene, CDR1 corresponds to SGHRS and CDR2 to YFSETQ.